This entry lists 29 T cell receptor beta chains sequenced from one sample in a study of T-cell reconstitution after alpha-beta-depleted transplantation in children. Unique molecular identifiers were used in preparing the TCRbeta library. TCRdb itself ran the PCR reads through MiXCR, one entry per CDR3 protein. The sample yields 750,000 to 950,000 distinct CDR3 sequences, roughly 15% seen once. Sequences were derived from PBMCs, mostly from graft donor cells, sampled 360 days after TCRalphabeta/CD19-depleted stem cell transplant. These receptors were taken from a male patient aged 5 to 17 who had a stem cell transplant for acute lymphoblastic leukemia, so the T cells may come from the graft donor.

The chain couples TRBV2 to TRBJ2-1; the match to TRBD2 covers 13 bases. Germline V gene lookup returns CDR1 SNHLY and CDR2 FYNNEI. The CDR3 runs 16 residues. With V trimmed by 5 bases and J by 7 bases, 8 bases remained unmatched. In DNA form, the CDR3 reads TGTGCCAGCAGTAAGGAGTGGACTAGCGGGAGTAATGAGCAGTTCTTC. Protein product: CASSKEWTSGSNEQFF.

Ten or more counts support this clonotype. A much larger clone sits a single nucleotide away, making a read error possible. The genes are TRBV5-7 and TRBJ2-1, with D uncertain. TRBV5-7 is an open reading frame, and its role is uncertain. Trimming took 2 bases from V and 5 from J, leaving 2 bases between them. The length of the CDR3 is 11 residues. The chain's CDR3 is CASSFDNEQFF. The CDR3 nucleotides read TGTGCCAGCAGCTTCGACAATGAGCAGTTCTTC.

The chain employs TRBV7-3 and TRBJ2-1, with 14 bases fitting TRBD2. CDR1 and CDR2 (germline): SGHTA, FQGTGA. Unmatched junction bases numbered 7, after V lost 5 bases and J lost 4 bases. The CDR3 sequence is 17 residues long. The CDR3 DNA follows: TGTGCCAGCAGCGGGCGGGGACTAGCGGGAGCTTACAATGAGCAGTTCTTC. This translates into CASSGRGLAGAYNEQFF.

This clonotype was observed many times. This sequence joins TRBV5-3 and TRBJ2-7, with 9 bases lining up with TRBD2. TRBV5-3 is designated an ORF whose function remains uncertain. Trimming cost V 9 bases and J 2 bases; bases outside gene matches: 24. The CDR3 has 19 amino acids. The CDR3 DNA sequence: TGTGCCACCCTCGCCACGAAGGCTAGCGGGAAAATGGGCCCCTACGAGCAGTACTTC. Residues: CATLATKASGKMGPYEQYF.

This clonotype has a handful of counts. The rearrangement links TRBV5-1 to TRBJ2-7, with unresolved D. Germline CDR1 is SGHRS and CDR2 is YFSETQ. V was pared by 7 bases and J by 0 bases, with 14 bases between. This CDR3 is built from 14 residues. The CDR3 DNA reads TGCGCCAGCCGCCTCCTAGAGTCCTCCTACGAGCAGTACTTC. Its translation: CASRLLESSYEQYF.

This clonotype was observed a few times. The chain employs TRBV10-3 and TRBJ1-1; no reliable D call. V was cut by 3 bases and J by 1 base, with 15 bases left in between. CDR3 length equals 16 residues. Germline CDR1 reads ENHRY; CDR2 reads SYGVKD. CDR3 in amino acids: CAISDTRRSPNTEAFF. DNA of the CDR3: TGTGCCATCAGTGACACACGTCGGAGTCCGAACACTGAAGCTTTCTTT.

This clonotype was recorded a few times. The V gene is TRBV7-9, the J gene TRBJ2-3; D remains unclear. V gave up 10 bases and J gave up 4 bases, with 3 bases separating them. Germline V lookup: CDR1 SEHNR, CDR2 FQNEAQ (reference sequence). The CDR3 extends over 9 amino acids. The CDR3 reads CATSDTQYF. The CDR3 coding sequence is TGTGCCACCTCAGATACGCAGTATTTT. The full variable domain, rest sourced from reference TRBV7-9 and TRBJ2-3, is DTGVSQNPRHKITKRGQNVTFRCDPISEHNRLYWYRQTLGQGPEFLTYFQNEAQLEKSRLLSDRFSAERPKGSFSTLEIQRTEQGDSAMYLCATSDTQYFGPGTRLTVL.

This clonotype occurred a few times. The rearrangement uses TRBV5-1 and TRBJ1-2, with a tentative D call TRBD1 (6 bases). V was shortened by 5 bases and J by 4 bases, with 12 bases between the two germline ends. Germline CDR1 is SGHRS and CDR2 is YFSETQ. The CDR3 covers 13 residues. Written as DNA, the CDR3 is TGCGCCAGCAGATTTCCGGACAGCTATGGCTACACCTTC. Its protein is CASRFPDSYGYTF. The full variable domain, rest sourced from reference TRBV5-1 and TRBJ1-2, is KAGVTQTPRYLIKTRGQQVTLSCSPISGHRSVSWYQQTPGQGLQFLFEYFSETQRNKGNFPGRFSGRQFSNSRSEMNVSTLELGDSALYLCASRFPDSYGYTFGSGTRLTVV.

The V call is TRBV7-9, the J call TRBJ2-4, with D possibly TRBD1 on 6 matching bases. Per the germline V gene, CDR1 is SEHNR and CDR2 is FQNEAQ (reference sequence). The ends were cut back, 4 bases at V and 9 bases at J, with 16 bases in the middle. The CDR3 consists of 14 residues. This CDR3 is CASSSKDRYSIQYF. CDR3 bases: TGTGCCAGCAGCTCAAAGGACAGATACAGCATTCAGTACTTC. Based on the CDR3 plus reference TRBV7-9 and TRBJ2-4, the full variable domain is DTGVSQNPRHKITKRGQNVTFRCDPISEHNRLYWYRQTLGQGPEFLTYFQNEAQLEKSRLLSDRFSAERPKGSFSTLEIQRTEQGDSAMYLCASSSKDRYSIQYFGAGTRLSVL.

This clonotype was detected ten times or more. In DNA form, the CDR3 reads TGCGCCAGCAGCTTGGATTGGCAGGGATTGAGGACTGAAGCTTTCTTT. Protein: CASSLDWQGLRTEAFF. V is TRBV5-1 and J is TRBJ1-1; tentative D call: TRBD1 (5 bases). The CDR3 has 16 residues. Looked up from germline, CDR1 is SGHRS and CDR2 is YFSETQ. Trimming cost V 0 bases and J 5 bases, with 17 bases left between them.

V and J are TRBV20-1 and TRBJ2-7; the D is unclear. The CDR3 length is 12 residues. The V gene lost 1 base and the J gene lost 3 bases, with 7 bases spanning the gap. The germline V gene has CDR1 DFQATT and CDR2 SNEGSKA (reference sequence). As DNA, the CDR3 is TGCAGTGCTAGAGGTTTAGACTACGAGCAGTACTTC. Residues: CSARGLDYEQYF.

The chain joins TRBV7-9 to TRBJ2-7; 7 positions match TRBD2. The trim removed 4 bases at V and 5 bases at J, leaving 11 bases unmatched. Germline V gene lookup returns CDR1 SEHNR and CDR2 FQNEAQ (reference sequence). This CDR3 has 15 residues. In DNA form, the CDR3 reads TGTGCCAGCAGCTCCTGGGAGGGGAAGTTCCACGAGCAGTACTTC. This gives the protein CASSSWEGKFHEQYF.

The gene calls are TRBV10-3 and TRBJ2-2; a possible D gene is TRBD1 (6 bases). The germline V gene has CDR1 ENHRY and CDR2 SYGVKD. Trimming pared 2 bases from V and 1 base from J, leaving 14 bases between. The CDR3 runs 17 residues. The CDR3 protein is CAISEPARTENTGELFF. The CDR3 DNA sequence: TGTGCCATCAGTGAGCCCGCCCGGACAGAGAACACCGGGGAGCTGTTTTTT.

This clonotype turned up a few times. The CDR3 region has the DNA TGTGCCACCAGTGATTCGGGACTAGCGGGGGCCTACAATGAGCAGTTCTTC. This gives the protein CATSDSGLAGAYNEQFF. The V and J genes are TRBV24-1 and TRBJ2-1, with 14 bases aligning to TRBD2. CDR1 KGHDR and CDR2 SFDVKD come from the germline V gene. V dropped 2 bases and J dropped 2; count of bases not matched to a gene: 1. The CDR3 sequence is 17 residues long.

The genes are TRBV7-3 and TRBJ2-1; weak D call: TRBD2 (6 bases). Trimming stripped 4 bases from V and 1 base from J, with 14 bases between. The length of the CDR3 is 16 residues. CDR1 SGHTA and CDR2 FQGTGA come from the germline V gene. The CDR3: CASSSQNRGSYNEQFF. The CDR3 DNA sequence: TGTGCCAGCAGCTCCCAAAATCGGGGGTCCTACAATGAGCAGTTCTTC.

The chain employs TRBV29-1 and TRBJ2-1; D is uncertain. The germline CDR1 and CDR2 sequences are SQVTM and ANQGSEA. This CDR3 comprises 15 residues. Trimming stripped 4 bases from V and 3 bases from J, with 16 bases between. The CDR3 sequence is CSVGPTAPDYNEQFF. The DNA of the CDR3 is TGCAGCGTTGGGCCCACGGCGCCAGACTACAATGAGCAGTTCTTC.

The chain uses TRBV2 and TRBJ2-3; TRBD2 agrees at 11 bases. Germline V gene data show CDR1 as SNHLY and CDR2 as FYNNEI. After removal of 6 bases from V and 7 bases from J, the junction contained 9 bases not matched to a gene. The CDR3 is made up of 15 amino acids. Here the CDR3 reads CASSLAASGRNTQYF. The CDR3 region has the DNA TGTGCCAGCAGCCTCGCGGCTAGCGGGAGGAATACGCAGTATTTT.

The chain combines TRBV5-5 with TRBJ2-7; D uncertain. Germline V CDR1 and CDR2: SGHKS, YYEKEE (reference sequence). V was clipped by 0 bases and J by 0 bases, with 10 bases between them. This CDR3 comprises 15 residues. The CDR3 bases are TGTGCCAGCAGCTTGGACCCCCCGAGCTCCTACGAGCAGTACTTC. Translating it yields CASSLDPPSSYEQYF. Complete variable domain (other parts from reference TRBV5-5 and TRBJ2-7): DAGVTQSPTHLIKTRGQQVTLRCSPISGHKSVSWYQQVLGQGPQFIFQYYEKEERGRGNFPDRFSARQFPNYSSELNVNALLLGDSALYLCASSLDPPSSYEQYFGPGTRLTVT.

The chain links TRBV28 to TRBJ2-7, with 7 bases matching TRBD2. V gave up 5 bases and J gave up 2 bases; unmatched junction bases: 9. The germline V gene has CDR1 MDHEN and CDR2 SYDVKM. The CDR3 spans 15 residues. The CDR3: CASSPPGGPPYEQYF. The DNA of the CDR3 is TGTGCCAGCAGTCCCCCGGGAGGCCCTCCCTACGAGCAGTACTTC.

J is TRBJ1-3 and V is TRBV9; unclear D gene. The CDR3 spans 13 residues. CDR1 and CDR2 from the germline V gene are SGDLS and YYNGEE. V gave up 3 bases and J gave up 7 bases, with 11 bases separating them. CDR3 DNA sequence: TGTGCCAGCAGCGGGCGATTAGGTAACACCATATATTTT. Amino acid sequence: CASSGRLGNTIYF.

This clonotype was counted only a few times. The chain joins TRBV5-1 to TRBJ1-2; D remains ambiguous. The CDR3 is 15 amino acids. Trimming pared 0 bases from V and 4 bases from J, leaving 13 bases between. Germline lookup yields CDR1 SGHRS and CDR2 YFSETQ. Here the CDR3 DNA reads TGCGCCAGCAGCTTGGAGGCGGGTGCAGGCTATGGCTACACCTTC. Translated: CASSLEAGAGYGYTF.

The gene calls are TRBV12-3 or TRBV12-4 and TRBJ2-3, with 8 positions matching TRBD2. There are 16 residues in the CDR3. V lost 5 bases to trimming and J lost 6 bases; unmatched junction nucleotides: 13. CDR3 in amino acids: CASSALIAGGGDTQYF. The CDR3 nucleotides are TGTGCCAGCAGTGCTCTGATTGCGGGAGGTGGCGATACGCAGTATTTT.

The CDR3 DNA reads as TGTGCCAGCTCACCAGGGACAGTCGGGTCAGTTGGAGCCACAGATACGCAGTATTTT. Translated, it gives CASSPGTVGSVGATDTQYF. The chain couples TRBV18 to TRBJ2-3; 7 nucleotides align to TRBD1. Unmatched junction bases numbered 16, after V lost 2 bases and J lost 2 bases. The CDR3 has 19 residues. Germline CDR1 is KGHSH and CDR2 is LQKENI.

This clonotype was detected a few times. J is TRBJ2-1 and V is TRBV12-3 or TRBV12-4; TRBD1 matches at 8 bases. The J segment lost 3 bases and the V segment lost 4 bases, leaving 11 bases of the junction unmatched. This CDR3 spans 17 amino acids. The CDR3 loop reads CASSSPEQGGFYNEQFF. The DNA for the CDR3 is TGTGCCAGCAGTTCCCCGGAACAGGGGGGCTTCTACAATGAGCAGTTCTTC.

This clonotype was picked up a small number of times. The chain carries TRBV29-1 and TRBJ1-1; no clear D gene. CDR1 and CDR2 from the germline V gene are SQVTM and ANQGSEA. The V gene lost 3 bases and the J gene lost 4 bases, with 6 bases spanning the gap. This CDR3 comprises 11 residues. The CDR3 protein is CSVDPSTEAFF. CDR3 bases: TGCAGCGTTGACCCTTCCACTGAAGCTTTCTTT.

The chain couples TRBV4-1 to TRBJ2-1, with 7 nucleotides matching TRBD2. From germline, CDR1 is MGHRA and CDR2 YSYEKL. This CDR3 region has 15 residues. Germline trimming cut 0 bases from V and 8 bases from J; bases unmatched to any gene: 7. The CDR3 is CASSQDFTSADEQFF. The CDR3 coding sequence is TGCGCCAGCAGCCAAGATTTTACTAGCGCCGATGAGCAGTTCTTC.

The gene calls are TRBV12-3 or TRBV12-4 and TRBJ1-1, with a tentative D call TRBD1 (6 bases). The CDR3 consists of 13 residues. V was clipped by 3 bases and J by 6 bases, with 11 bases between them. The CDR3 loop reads CASSFPGGSEAFF. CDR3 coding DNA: TGTGCCAGCAGTTTTCCGGGGGGCTCTGAAGCTTTCTTT.

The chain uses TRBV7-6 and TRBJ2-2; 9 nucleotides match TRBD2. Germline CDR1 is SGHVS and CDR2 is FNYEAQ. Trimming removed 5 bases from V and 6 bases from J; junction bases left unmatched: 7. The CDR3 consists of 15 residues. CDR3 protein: CASSPWAGGAGELFF. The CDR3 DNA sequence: TGTGCCAGCAGCCCCTGGGCGGGAGGGGCCGGGGAGCTGTTTTTT.

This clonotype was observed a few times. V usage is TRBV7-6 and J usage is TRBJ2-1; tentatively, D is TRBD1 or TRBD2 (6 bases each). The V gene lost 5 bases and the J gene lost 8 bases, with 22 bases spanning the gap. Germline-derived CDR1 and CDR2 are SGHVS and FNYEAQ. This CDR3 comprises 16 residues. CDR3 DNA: TGTGCCAGCAGCCCCAGGGGAAGCGGGCGCTTCTATGAGCAGTTCTTC. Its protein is CASSPRGSGRFYEQFF.